The next 9 T cell receptor beta chains were all read from a single sample in a study of cytomegalovirus exposure and HLA in healthy donors. PCR used 60 Vbeta primers and 13 Jbeta primers. The repertoire was sequenced with immunoSEQ multiplex PCR; TCRdb's copy has only in-frame clones and lacks some. The sample contains around 130,000 clones, 80% of which appear only once. Material for sequencing was PBMCs. Receptors originate from a woman in her thirties or forties in good health and CMV-seronegative.

This clone was picked up one time. The chain recombines TRBV4-2 with TRBJ2-3; D remains unclear. The germline V gene encodes CDR1 LGHNA and CDR2 YNFKEQ. Trimming cost V 1 base and J 2 bases, with 10 bases left between them. The CDR3 runs 15 residues. This CDR3 reads CASSQGFGVTDTQYF. The CDR3, as DNA: TGTGCCAGCAGCCAAGGTTTCGGTGTCACAGATACGCAGTATTTT.

This clone was picked up one time. The gene calls are TRBV28 and TRBJ1-5, with D possibly matching TRBD1 (6 bases). Trimming pared 4 bases from V and 5 bases from J, leaving 9 bases between. Germline-derived CDR1 and CDR2 are MDHEN and SYDVKM. The CDR3 loop spans 13 amino acids. This chain's CDR3 is CASSYRGYQPQHF. The CDR3 nucleotides are TGTGCCAGCAGTTATAGGGGGTATCAGCCCCAGCATTTT.

Written as DNA, the CDR3 is TGTGCCAGCAGCCCGCGGACGGTAGGGGAAAGGGGAGAGACCCAGTACTTC. Protein product: CASSPRTVGERGETQYF. The gene calls are TRBV7-9 and TRBJ2-5; perhaps TRBD1 as D (5 bases). The germline V gene has CDR1 SEHNR and CDR2 FQNEAQ (reference sequence). Deletions cut 5 bases from V and 4 bases from J, with 23 bases between. This CDR3 has 17 amino acids.

The rearrangement uses TRBV5-4 and TRBJ2-5, with TRBD2 matching 11 bases. V shed 3 bases, J shed 3 bases, and the junction held 13 bases outside the gene matches. The V gene's germline CDR1 is SGHNT and CDR2 YYREEE (reference sequence). This CDR3 contains 18 residues. CDR3 protein: CASSSPALASGRKETQYF. CDR3 nucleotide sequence: TGTGCCAGCAGCTCCCCCGCGTTGGCTAGCGGGAGGAAAGAGACCCAGTACTTC.

This clone has only one observation. J is TRBJ2-4 and V is TRBV27; TRBD1 aligns across 7 bases. The germline CDR1 and CDR2 sequences are MNHEY and SMNVEV (reference sequence). J gave up 7 bases and V 5 bases, and 11 bases lay outside the gene matches. This CDR3 comprises 15 residues. CDR3 bases: TGTGCCAGCAGTCCAACCTACCCAGGGGGTAACATTCAGTACTTC. Its protein product is CASSPTYPGGNIQYF.

CDR3 sequence (DNA): TGTGCCAGTAAGCCGCGGGACAGGGTTTACCATGGCTACACCTTC. Translated, it gives CASKPRDRVYHGYTF. V gene TRBV5-6 combines with J gene TRBJ1-2, with 9 nucleotides matching TRBD1. Germline CDR1 and CDR2: SGHDT and YYEEEE. Trimming removed 8 bases from V and 6 bases from J; junction bases left unmatched: 14. The length of the CDR3 is 15 residues.

The J gene is TRBJ1-1, the V gene TRBV20-1; 7 nucleotides align to TRBD1. CDR3 length equals 11 residues. The germline CDR1 and CDR2 sequences are DFQATT and SNEGSKA (reference sequence). The V and J ends lost 7 bases and 6 bases, in that order; junction bases with no gene match: 5. The CDR3 DNA follows: TGCAGTGTTACAACAGGGGCTGAAGCTTTCTTT. It codes for CSVTTGAEAFF.

The gene calls are TRBV5-4 and TRBJ1-5; 8 positions match TRBD1. The CDR3 runs 14 residues. Trimming took 7 bases from V and 1 from J; bases not matched to a gene: 4. Germline CDR1 reads SGHNT; CDR2 reads YYREEE (reference sequence). The CDR3 region is CASSTGASNQPQHF. The CDR3 bases are TGTGCCAGCTCGACAGGGGCCAGCAATCAGCCCCAGCATTTT.

The chain uses TRBV10-3 and TRBJ2-1, with a possible D match to TRBD1 (5 bases). Per the germline V gene, CDR1 is ENHRY and CDR2 is SYGVKD. The V and J ends lost 5 bases and 5 bases respectively, with 10 bases between them. The CDR3 runs to 13 residues. The CDR3 DNA reads as TGTGCCATCAGTTCCGGCAGGGACAATGAGCAGTTCTTC. Amino acids: CAISSGRDNEQFF.